A selection of T cell receptor beta chains follows, all from one sample in a study of cytomegalovirus exposure and HLA in healthy donors. Produced via immunoSEQ multiplex PCR; TCRdb's table is partial and in-frame only. The sample records tens of thousands of clones, about nine tenths being singletons. Material for sequencing was PBMCs. These receptors came from a man between 18 and 35 years old in good health and CMV-seronegative. CDR3s include the opening cysteine and the closing phenylalanine or tryptophan. The D gene is left open where the match is weak. A row's size may be missing; if present it is once, few, many or a size class.

J,D,V,size,length,CDR3,DNA
TRBJ2-2,-,TRBV29-1,once,12,CSVEGQTGELFF,TGCAGCGTTGAAGGTCAGACCGGGGAGCTGTTTTTT
TRBJ2-5,TRBD1,TRBV5-1,-,14,CASSWTGARETQYF,TGCGCCAGCAGCTGGACAGGGGCGAGAGAGACCCAGTACTTC
TRBJ2-1,TRBD1,TRBV7-2,-,14,CASSSTGFHNEQFF,TGTGCCAGCAGCTCGACAGGGTTCCACAATGAGCAGTTCTTC
TRBJ2-1,-,TRBV4-3,-,15,CASSQDKGIASEQFF,TGCGCCAGCAGCCAAGATAAGGGAATAGCTAGCGAGCAGTTCTTC
TRBJ2-5,-,TRBV25-1,-,15,CASSGYTEYQETQYF,TGTGCCAGCAGCGGCTATACAGAATACCAAGAGACCCAGTACTTC
TRBJ1-3,-,TRBV5-6,-,11,CASSSVNTIYF,TGTGCCAGCAGCTCGGTAAACACCATATATTTT
TRBJ2-1,-,TRBV23-1,-,13,CAIPSDSYNEQFF,TGCGCCATACCCTCGGACAGTTACAATGAGCAGTTCTTC
TRBJ1-1,-,TRBV18,-,13,CASSQGLNTEAFF,TGTGCCAGCTCACAGGGGCTTAACACTGAAGCTTTCTTT
TRBJ2-1,TRBD2,TRBV2,-,17,CARERLAGTLSYNEQFF,TGTGCCAGGGAACGACTAGCGGGAACCCTCTCCTACAATGAGCAGTTCTTC
TRBJ2-7,TRBD1,TRBV7-3,few,14,CASSLHQGAREQYF,TGTGCCAGCAGCTTACATCAGGGGGCCCGCGAGCAGTACTTC
TRBJ2-5,TRBD2,TRBV11-2,once,18,CASLNDPSGRGGQETQYF,TGTGCCAGCCTAAACGACCCTAGCGGGAGGGGGGGCCAAGAGACCCAGTACTTC
TRBJ2-7,TRBD2,TRBV9,-,15,CASSVGSSGSYEQYF,TGTGCCAGCAGCGTAGGAAGTAGCGGGTCCTACGAGCAGTACTTC
TRBJ2-1,-,TRBV7-6,-,15,CASSLQPGAYNEQFF,TGTGCCAGCAGCTTACAACCTGGGGCTTACAATGAGCAGTTCTTC
TRBJ1-1,-,TRBV5-1,-,13,CASSLALNTEAFF,TGCGCCAGCAGCTTGGCCTTGAACACTGAAGCTTTCTTT
TRBJ2-7,TRBD1,TRBV5-4,-,14,CASSRDRVSDEQYF,TGTGCCAGCAGCCGGGACAGGGTTTCCGACGAGCAGTACTTC
TRBJ2-1,-,TRBV6-4,-,10,CATGGFQQFF,TGTGCCACCGGGGGATTCCAGCAGTTCTTC
TRBJ2-7,-,TRBV28,-,15,CASSLRMEVTYEQYF,TGTGCCAGCAGTCTCCGGATGGAGGTTACCTACGAGCAGTACTTC
TRBJ2-7,TRBD1,TRBV28,-,16,CASSDPWTGKTYEQYF,TGTGCCAGCTCGGACCCCTGGACAGGGAAAACCTACGAGCAGTACTTC
TRBJ2-5,TRBD2,TRBV28,-,16,CASSLPGLAYQETQYF,TGTGCCAGCAGTTTACCGGGACTAGCGTACCAAGAGACCCAGTACTTC
TRBJ2-1,TRBD1,TRBV11-2,-,14,CASSWGQGSAEQFF,TGTGCCAGCAGCTGGGGACAGGGGAGCGCTGAGCAGTTCTTC
TRBJ2-7,-,TRBV7-2,once,14,CASSLPGFGYEQYF,TGTGCCAGCAGCTTACCCGGGTTTGGGTACGAGCAGTACTTC
TRBJ2-1,-,TRBV6-5,-,13,CASSPYGANEQFF,TGTGCCAGCAGCCCCTACGGAGCGAATGAGCAGTTCTTC
TRBJ2-6,-,TRBV6-1,-,14,CASREVSGANVLTF,TGTGCCAGCAGGGAGGTCTCTGGGGCCAACGTCCTGACTTTC
TRBJ1-2,-,TRBV2,once,13,CASRYEQIDGYTF,TGTGCCAGCAGATATGAACAGATCGATGGCTACACCTTC
TRBJ1-5,-,TRBV7-2,-,16,CASSSLGGYGNQPQHF,TGTGCCAGCAGCTCCCTAGGAGGGTATGGCAATCAGCCCCAGCATTTT
TRBJ2-3,TRBD2,TRBV7-2,once,16,CASSLPAGGITDTQYF,TGTGCCAGCAGCTTACCAGCGGGAGGAATCACAGATACGCAGTATTTT
TRBJ2-1,-,TRBV11-2,-,15,CASSLVPSGGGEQFF,TGTGCCAGCAGCTTAGTTCCTAGCGGAGGGGGTGAGCAGTTCTTC
TRBJ2-1,TRBD2,TRBV5-1,-,16,CASSSGLAGGYNEQFF,TGCGCCAGCAGCTCGGGACTAGCGGGAGGGTACAATGAGCAGTTCTTC
TRBJ2-2,TRBD2,TRBV18,-,15,CASSPFSAGVGELFF,TGTGCCAGCTCACCATTTTCTGCGGGAGTCGGGGAGCTGTTTTTT
TRBJ2-6,-,TRBV19,-,14,CASSAGAGANVLTF,TGTGCCAGTAGTGCAGGGGCCGGGGCCAACGTCCTGACTTTC
TRBJ1-3,-,TRBV5-8,-,16,CASSPEGLYSGNTIYF,TGTGCCAGCAGCCCGGAAGGACTTTACTCTGGAAACACCATATATTTT
TRBJ2-7,TRBD2,TRBV27,-,15,CASSLSSGFSYEQYF,TGTGCCAGCAGTTTATCTAGCGGGTTCTCCTACGAGCAGTACTTC
TRBJ2-7,TRBD2,TRBV7-2,few,14,CASSKTLAAYEQYF,TGTGCCAGCAGCAAGACACTAGCGGCCTACGAGCAGTACTTC
TRBJ1-4,TRBD1,TRBV5-1,once,14,CASSWTGQEEKLFF,TGCGCCAGCAGCTGGACAGGGCAGGAGGAAAAACTGTTTTTT
TRBJ2-3,-,TRBV18,-,14,CASSPPASTDTQYF,TGTGCCAGCTCACCACCGGCTAGCACAGATACGCAGTATTTT
TRBJ2-1,-,TRBV19,-,12,CASKTNYNEQFF,TGTGCCAGTAAGACTAACTACAATGAGCAGTTCTTC
TRBJ2-1,-,TRBV29-1,-,14,CSTSRGLGGDEQFF,TGCAGCACCTCACGCGGGCTAGGAGGTGATGAGCAGTTCTTC
TRBJ2-1,-,TRBV7-9,-,15,CASSPTAGMYNEQFF,TGTGCCAGCAGTCCGACGGCGGGAATGTACAATGAGCAGTTCTTC
TRBJ2-7,-,TRBV20-1,-,11,CSARVNYEQYF,TGCAGTGCTAGAGTCAACTACGAGCAGTACTTC
TRBJ2-5,TRBD2,TRBV15,once,14,CATSPAGGSETQYF,TGTGCCACCAGCCCGGCGGGAGGCTCAGAGACCCAGTACTTC
TRBJ2-7,-,TRBV6-6,-,15,CASSPHVLRDGEQYF,TGTGCCAGCAGTCCGCACGTCCTCAGGGATGGCGAGCAGTACTTC
TRBJ2-6,-,TRBV2,-,14,CASNIDSGANVLTF,TGTGCCAGTAACATCGACTCTGGGGCCAACGTCCTGACTTTC
TRBJ1-1,-,TRBV18,-,13,CASSPGRQAEAFF,TGTGCCAGCTCACCAGGGAGACAAGCTGAAGCTTTCTTT
TRBJ2-3,TRBD2,TRBV6-1,-,17,CASSELFTSGRADTQYF,TGTGCCAGCAGTGAACTGTTCACTAGCGGGCGGGCAGATACGCAGTATTTT
TRBJ2-5,-,TRBV19,-,14,CASSKWGRQETQYF,TGTGCCAGTAGTAAATGGGGCCGCCAAGAGACCCAGTACTTC